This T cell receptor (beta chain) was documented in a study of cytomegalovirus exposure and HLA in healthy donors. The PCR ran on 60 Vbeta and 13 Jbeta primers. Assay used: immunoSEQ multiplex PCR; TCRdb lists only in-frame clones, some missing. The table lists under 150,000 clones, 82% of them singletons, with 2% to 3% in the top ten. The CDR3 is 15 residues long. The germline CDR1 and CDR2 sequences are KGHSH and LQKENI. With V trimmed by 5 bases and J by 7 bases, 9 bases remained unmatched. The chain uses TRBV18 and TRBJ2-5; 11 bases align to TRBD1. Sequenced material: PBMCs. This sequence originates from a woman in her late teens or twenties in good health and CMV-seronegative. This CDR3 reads CASSKDRGREVTQYF. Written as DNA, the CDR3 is TGTGCCAGCTCAAAGGACAGGGGGCGTGAAGTGACCCAGTACTTC.